This is a list of T cell receptor beta chains from one sample in a study of T cell responses to AZD1222 COVID-19 vaccine. TCRdb's table, derived via immunoSEQ multiplex PCR, lists solely in-frame clones and lacks some. The sample includes about 92,000 clones, 89% of them seen just once. The sequencing here drew on peripheral blood, taken on day 0 of AZD1222 vaccination. The receptors derive from an adult in good health. The conserved cysteine and the conserved F or W are not part of the CDR3 here. Clone size appears in some rows only: once, few, many, or a class for an expanded clone.

TRBJ2-5	once	TRBV5-5	ASSLVGTDSQETQY
TRBJ1-2	.	TRBV7-2	ASSLRQGDYGYT
TRBJ1-1	.	TRBV4-1	ASSQVPRGANTEAF
TRBJ2-7	.	TRBV6-5	ASSNRAYEQY
TRBJ2-5	.	TRBV5-6	ASSSLKGDQETQY
TRBJ1-4	.	TRBV18	ASSPRGASANEKLF
TRBJ2-1	.	TRBV9	ASSTDRAREEQF
TRBJ2-7	.	TRBV5-6	ASSFYNSYEQY
TRBJ1-1	.	TRBV6-1	ASSEQTKTEAF
TRBJ1-3	.	TRBV4-1	ASSQTGHSGNTIY
TRBJ2-3	once	TRBV11-2	ASSSGLLARVTDTQY
TRBJ1-6	.	TRBV2	ASSERGDSPLH
TRBJ1-4	.	TRBV3-1/TRBV3-2	ASSQGGTGEKLF
TRBJ1-1	once	TRBV3-1/TRBV3-2	ASSQGQGSVTEAF
TRBJ1-2	.	TRBV4-1	ASSQGPRGNYGYT
TRBJ1-5	.	TRBV28	ASSLPKGRRINNQPQH
TRBJ1-3	.	TRBV2	ASSEVGGPNSGNTIY
TRBJ2-3	.	TRBV29-1	SVTVVGTDTQY
TRBJ2-1	once	TRBV7-2	ASSLALQGNEQF
TRBJ2-7	.	TRBV14	ASSQDYQGETADYEQY
TRBJ1-6	.	TRBV3-1/TRBV3-2	ASSQDSGVGSPLH
TRBJ1-1	few	TRBV19	ASRGQRFTEAF
TRBJ2-4	.	TRBV5-6	ASSFWGRNKNIQY
TRBJ1-1	.	TRBV4-1	ASSQVDSGNTEAF
TRBJ2-2	.	TRBV6-5	ASSRQGTNTGELF
TRBJ1-2	.	TRBV5-1	ASSLEPGQGAAGYT
TRBJ1-3	.	TRBV11-1	ASSLRGAGNTIY
TRBJ1-1	.	TRBV7-8	ASSPVWTPLEAF
TRBJ2-1	.	TRBV2	ASSPEAARHEQF
TRBJ1-1	.	TRBV11-2	ASSLLGGNTEAF
TRBJ1-2	.	TRBV19	ASRGPFGYT
TRBJ2-7	.	TRBV5-8	ASSFRGSYEQY
TRBJ2-7	.	TRBV28	ASSSTGGPTYEQY
TRBJ1-2	.	TRBV27	ASRALGQGAGYT
TRBJ1-2	.	TRBV6-5	ASSYSTGVGGYT
TRBJ1-2	.	TRBV4-3	ASSQGPIGAQYGYT
TRBJ1-3	.	TRBV5-1	ASSRGRSSGNTIY
TRBJ1-3	.	TRBV6-5	ASSYSKFDGNTIY
TRBJ2-5	.	TRBV9	ASSVGVRAPEETQY
TRBJ1-5	.	TRBV2	ASSTTSQGAQH
TRBJ1-5	.	TRBV7-9	ASSLTNQPQH
TRBJ1-2	.	TRBV2	ASSDRAASDGYT
TRBJ1-5	.	TRBV2	ASTLQHSNQPQH
TRBJ1-5	.	TRBV5-6	ASSPNGQNQPQH
TRBJ2-7	.	TRBV15	ATSRDSGPGHEQY
TRBJ1-4	.	TRBV27	ASSFSGFEKLF
TRBJ2-7	.	TRBV30	AWSVLALAYEQY
TRBJ1-2	.	TRBV2	ASSEGRDYGYT
TRBJ1-2	.	TRBV11-2	ASSLAGSYT
TRBJ1-4	.	TRBV2	ASSVSAALNEKLF
TRBJ1-6	.	TRBV30	AWSAKEFLH
TRBJ1-5	.	TRBV20-1	SASAEPTGPQH
TRBJ2-2	.	TRBV7-3	ASSLMLGNTGELF
TRBJ1-2	.	TRBV3-1/TRBV3-2	ASSPAQGPFSPYGYT
TRBJ1-6	.	TRBV4-1	ASSRNDRENSPLH
TRBJ1-1	.	TRBV6-5	ASSLVEAF
TRBJ1-2	.	TRBV7-9	ASSLDLARGDYGYT
TRBJ1-5	.	TRBV7-8	ASSSQGGQPQH
TRBJ2-3	.	TRBV4-3	ASSPSHRGRTDTQY